This record covers a single T cell receptor (beta chain). The V and J ends lost 3 bases and 1 base respectively, with 10 bases between them. The CDR3 is made up of 14 amino acids. The germline gives CDR1 SGDLS, CDR2 YYNGEE. This sample is part of a study of shared clonotypes between healthy human individuals. The assay was immunoSEQ multiplex PCR, and TCRdb's table has in-frame clones only and misses some. The sample shows about 2,200,000 clones, more than 85% of them seen only once. Positively selected for CCR7, the CD45RO-negative cells used as naive CD8 cells excluded terminally differentiated effector memory CD45RA+ cells.

The chain is built from TRBV9 and TRBJ2-5, with a weak D call TRBD1 (6 bases). The sequencing sample was made of naive CD8+ T cells from PBMCs. The clonotype comes from a man younger than 35 in good health. Some clones in this sample may be carry-over from other donors' samples. The CDR3, as DNA: TGTGCCAGCAGCGACGGGACATTCCAAGAGACCCAGTACTTC. This translates into CASSDGTFQETQYF.